This T cell receptor (beta chain) is drawn from a study of graft-versus-host responses after intestinal transplantation. Study overall: Multivisceral, liver-intestinal, or isolated intestinal transplants were performed in recipients. Study-wide results and caveats: Declines in HvG clones occurring early post-transplant were associated with peak circulating GvH clone levels. GvH clones surfaced in recipient marrow, some emerging earlier in ileum or blood. Allografts carried high graft-versus-host to host-versus-graft clonal ratios in patients having graft-donor T cell macrochimerism.

Comment on this clone: Its antigen is still unknown.

Processing of graft tissue released intraepithelial and lamina propria lymphocytes. Data came from immunoSEQ multiplex PCR; TCRdb stores just in-frame clones and leaves some out. The repertoire has tens of thousands of clones, around 90% of them found once; the top ten carry 15% to 20%. The TCR originated in a human patient who received an intestinal transplant, so some T cells may come from the graft donor. The specimen comprised ileum tissue, sampled approximately 210 days after intestinal transplant.

In DNA form, the CDR3 reads TGTGCCAGCAGCCAAGGCGCCCAGCTTGGTTCTCGACGTGAGCAGTACTTC. This gives the protein CASSQGAQLGSRREQYF. The chain combines TRBV14 with TRBJ2-7; D is unresolved. The germline V gene has CDR1 SGHDN and CDR2 FVKESK. This CDR3 comprises 17 residues. Trimming removed 1 base from V and 7 bases from J, with 23 bases in between.